Here is one T cell receptor (beta chain) with its context. CDR3 length equals 17 residues. Germline V lookup: CDR1 LNHDA, CDR2 SQIVND (reference sequence). The V and J ends lost 2 bases and 0 bases, in that order; junction bases with no gene match: 5. The sample comes from a study of neoadjuvant nivolumab and ipilimumab in lung cancer. Only in-frame clones appear in the TCRdb table, and some are missing; sequencing was by immunoSEQ multiplex PCR. In the table there are some 37,000 clones, 89% of which are singletons. The source material was peripheral blood, sampled before neoadjuvant nivolumab, alone or with ipilimumab. The J gene is TRBJ2-1, the V gene TRBV19, with 9 bases identical to TRBD2. The source of this sequence is an adult with non-small cell lung cancer. DNA for the CDR3: TGTGCCAGTAGTATATCCCTAGCGGGATTCTCCTACAATGAGCAGTTCTTC. As protein: CASSISLAGFSYNEQFF.